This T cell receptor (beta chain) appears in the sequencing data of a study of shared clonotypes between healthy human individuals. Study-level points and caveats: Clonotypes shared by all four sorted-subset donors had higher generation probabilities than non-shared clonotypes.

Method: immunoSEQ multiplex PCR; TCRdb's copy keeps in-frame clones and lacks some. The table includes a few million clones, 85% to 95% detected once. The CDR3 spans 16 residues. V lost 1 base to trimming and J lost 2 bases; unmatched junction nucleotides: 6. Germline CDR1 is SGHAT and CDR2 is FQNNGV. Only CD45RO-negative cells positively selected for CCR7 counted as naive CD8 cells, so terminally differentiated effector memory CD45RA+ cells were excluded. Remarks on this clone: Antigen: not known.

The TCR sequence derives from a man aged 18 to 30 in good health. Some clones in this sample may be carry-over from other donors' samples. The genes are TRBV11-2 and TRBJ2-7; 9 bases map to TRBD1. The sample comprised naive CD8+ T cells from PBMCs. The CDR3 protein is CASSLVPGQGTYEQYF. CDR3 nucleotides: TGTGCCAGCAGCTTAGTCCCGGGACAGGGCACCTACGAGCAGTACTTC.